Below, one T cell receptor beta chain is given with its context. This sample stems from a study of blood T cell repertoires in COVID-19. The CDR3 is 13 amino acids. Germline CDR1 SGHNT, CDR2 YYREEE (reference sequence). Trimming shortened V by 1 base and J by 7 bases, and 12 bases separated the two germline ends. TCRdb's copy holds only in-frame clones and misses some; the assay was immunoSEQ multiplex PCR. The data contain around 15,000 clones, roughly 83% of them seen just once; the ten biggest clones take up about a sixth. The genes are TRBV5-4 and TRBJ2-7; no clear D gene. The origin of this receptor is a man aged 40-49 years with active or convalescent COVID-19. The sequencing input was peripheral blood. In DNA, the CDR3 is TGTGCCAGCAGCTTGACAGACACGAGAGAGCAGTACTTC. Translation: CASSLTDTREQYF.